The 25 T cell receptor beta chains below come from one sample, sequenced in a study of blood T cells in healthy people across ages. It was with a sample-barcoded 5' primer and a J-beta primer mix that a second PCR of roughly 7 to 12 cycles was run. TCRdb ran MiXCR on the 5' RACE reads and lists one entry per CDR3 protein. The repertoire includes some 1.6 million distinct CDR3 sequences, roughly 32% of them detected once, and 11% sits in the top ten. The sample consisted of blood. The receptors stem from a woman aged 25-40 years in good health.

The rearrangement joins TRBV7-9 to TRBJ2-3, with D possibly being TRBD2 (6 bases). Trimming shortened V by 5 bases and J by 2 bases, and 11 bases separated the two germline ends. Germline-derived CDR1 and CDR2 are SEHNR and FQNEAQ (reference sequence). The CDR3 is 14 amino acids. DNA for the CDR3: TGTGCCAGCAGCACGGGACTTACCACAGATACGCAGTATTTT. Translating it yields CASSTGLTTDTQYF.

This clonotype was counted only a few times. This rearrangement joins TRBV29-1 to TRBJ1-2; D gene unclear. CDR3 length: 13 amino acids. CDR1 SQVTM and CDR2 ANQGSEA come from the germline V gene. V was pared by 7 bases and J by 2 bases, with 14 bases between. CDR3 sequence: CSAVRRENYGYTF. In DNA, the CDR3 is TGCAGCGCCGTAAGGCGGGAAAACTATGGCTACACCTTC. Full variable domain (rest looked up from reference TRBV29-1 and TRBJ1-2): SAVISQKPSRDICQRGTSLTIQCQVDSQVTMMFWYRQQPGQSLTLIATANQGSEATYESGFVIDKFPISRPNLTFSTLTVSNMSPEDSSIYLCSAVRRENYGYTFGSGTRLTVV.

The rearrangement uses TRBV7-2 and TRBJ2-1; D may be TRBD2 (5 bases). The CDR3 length is 11 residues. With 7 bases removed from V and 8 bases from J, the gap between germline ends came to 9 bases. CDR1 and CDR2 (germline): SGHTA, FQGNSA. The CDR3 sequence is CASTPRDEQFF. CDR3 DNA: TGTGCCAGCACCCCGCGGGATGAGCAGTTCTTC.

The genes are TRBV7-3 and TRBJ2-1; tentatively, D is TRBD1 or TRBD2 (5 bases each). CDR3 length equals 14 residues. CDR1 SGHTA and CDR2 FQGTGA come from the germline V gene. V was clipped by 1 base and J by 6 bases, with 10 bases between them. Written as DNA, the CDR3 is TGTGCCAGCAGCTTAATGGGGACCATCAATGAGCAGTTCTTC. Its protein is CASSLMGTINEQFF. Supplemented by reference TRBV7-3 and TRBJ2-1, the full variable domain reads GAGVSQTPSNKVTEKGKYVELRCDPISGHTALYWYRQSLGQGPEFLIYFQGTGAADDSGLPNDRFFAVRPEGSVSTLKIQRTERGDSAVYLCASSLMGTINEQFFGPGTRLTVL.

The V and J genes are TRBV20-1 and TRBJ2-1; D remains unclear. Germline CDR1 is DFQATT and CDR2 is SNEGSKA (reference sequence). The CDR3 is made up of 15 amino acids. V was shortened by 4 bases and J by 1 base, with 14 bases between the two germline ends. This chain's CDR3 is CSATSAGTSYNEQFF. CDR3 coding DNA: TGCAGTGCTACGTCGGCAGGAACGTCCTACAATGAGCAGTTCTTC.

The table lists this clonotype with a few counts. The chain employs TRBV7-2 and TRBJ1-5; TRBD1 is a possible D gene (5 bases). CDR3 length equals 16 residues. Germline V gene lookup returns CDR1 SGHTA and CDR2 FQGNSA. The V and J ends lost 1 base and 1 base respectively, with 11 bases between them. The CDR3 loop is CASSLEGKWSNQPQHF. The CDR3 coding sequence is TGTGCCAGCAGCTTAGAGGGGAAATGGAGCAATCAGCCCCAGCATTTT.

The chain employs TRBV11-1 and TRBJ2-1; D is unclear. Trimming removed 5 bases at V and 13 bases at J, with 18 bases between. Per germline, CDR1 SGHAT and CDR2 FQDESV (reference sequence). There are 13 residues in the CDR3. CDR3 sequence (DNA): TGTGCCAGCAGCCATGATTCCCGCGTGGGACAGTTCTTC. It translates to CASSHDSRVGQFF.

The V call is TRBV6-5, the J call TRBJ2-3, with D tentatively TRBD1 (6 bases). Germline V gene sequence: CDR1 MNHEY, CDR2 SVGAGI. V gave up 1 base and J gave up 4 bases, with 15 bases separating them. The CDR3 consists of 16 residues. CDR3 loop: CASSYWAGEKADTQYF. CDR3 coding DNA: TGTGCCAGCAGTTACTGGGCAGGGGAGAAGGCAGATACGCAGTATTTT.

The sample holds a few counts of this clonotype. The gene calls are TRBV15 and TRBJ2-7; TRBD2 matches at 7 bases. V shed 8 bases and J 1 base; nucleotides not matched to a gene: 5. Germline values: CDR1 LNHNV, CDR2 YYDKDF (reference sequence). This CDR3 is 13 amino acids long. The CDR3: CATVGRESYEQYF. Written as DNA, the CDR3 is TGTGCCACCGTTGGGCGGGAGTCCTACGAGCAGTACTTC.

The chain recombines TRBV20-1 with TRBJ2-3; possibly TRBD2 for D (5 bases). CDR1 is DFQATT and CDR2 is SNEGSKA in the germline V gene (reference sequence). The CDR3 contains 12 residues. Trimming left V 6 bases short and J 2 bases short, with 9 bases between. DNA of the CDR3: TGCAGTGCCCAGGAGGTCACAGATACGCAGTATTTT. Its translation is CSAQEVTDTQYF.

The rearrangement links TRBV5-6 to TRBJ2-1, with TRBD1 as a possible D gene (5 bases). The CDR3 loop spans 15 amino acids. Germline CDR1 SGHDT, CDR2 YYEEEE. Trimming left V 4 bases short and J 4 bases short, with 15 bases between. The CDR3 DNA reads as TGTGCCAGCAGCACGACAGAGGCTCCTTACAATGAGCAGTTCTTC. The encoded protein is CASSTTEAPYNEQFF.

The CDR3 bases are TGTGCCATCAGTGAGTCCCCCGGGACAGGGTTTGGCGAGCAGTACTTC. It codes for CAISESPGTGFGEQYF. V and J are TRBV10-3 and TRBJ2-7; 9 bases agree with TRBD1. Trimming took 0 bases from V and 6 from J; bases not matched to a gene: 9. The CDR3 extends over 16 amino acids. Germline V gene lookup returns CDR1 ENHRY and CDR2 SYGVKD.

Remarks on this clonotype: The junction departs from germline at one end; a sequencing error may be responsible. This rearrangement joins TRBV2 to TRBJ2-5; 9 bases are shared with TRBD2. This CDR3 is 15 amino acids long. Germline assignment: CDR1 SNHLY and CDR2 FYNNEI. The CDR3 sequence: CASSVTGTSLEAQYF. CDR3 sequence (DNA): TGTGCCAGCAGTGTAACCGGGACTAGCCTAGAGGCCCAGTACTTC.

This clonotype has more than one count but fewer than ten. V and J are TRBV28 and TRBJ2-1; 8 positions agree with TRBD2. The length of the CDR3 is 15 residues. The V and J ends lost 5 bases and 6 bases, in that order; junction bases with no gene match: 9. CDR1 and CDR2 from the germline V gene are MDHEN and SYDVKM. CDR3 in amino acids: CASSNGGALRNEQFF. CDR3 nucleotides: TGTGCCAGCAGTAACGGGGGGGCCCTCCGCAATGAGCAGTTCTTC.

The gene calls are TRBV20-1 and TRBJ1-2, with unresolved D. CDR1 and CDR2 from the germline V gene are DFQATT and SNEGSKA (reference sequence). The CDR3 is made up of 9 amino acids. The V and J ends lost 6 bases and 6 bases respectively, with 5 bases between them. The CDR3 here is CSAFHGYTF. In DNA, the CDR3 is TGCAGTGCGTTCCATGGCTACACCTTC.

The chain has TRBV3-1 and TRBJ2-7; no firm D call. The CDR3 spans 14 residues. Trimming cost V 1 base and J 6 bases, with 13 bases left between them. Germline V gene lookup returns CDR1 LGHDT and CDR2 YNNKEL (reference sequence). The CDR3 reads CASSQALGPGEQYF. CDR3 bases: TGTGCCAGCAGCCAAGCTTTAGGGCCCGGCGAGCAGTACTTC.

This chain joins TRBV28 and TRBJ1-2, with D possibly being TRBD1 (5 bases). Germline loops: CDR1 MDHEN, CDR2 SYDVKM. The CDR3 covers 13 residues. V shed 5 bases and J shed 8 bases, with 15 bases lying between them. The CDR3 here is CASSAGGVRGYTF. The CDR3 DNA reads TGTGCCAGCAGTGCCGGAGGGGTTCGCGGCTACACCTTC.

This chain connects TRBV7-9 to TRBJ2-2, with 9 bases that match TRBD2. This CDR3 is 17 amino acids long. Trimming removed 3 bases from V and 0 bases from J; junction bases left unmatched: 5. Germline loops: CDR1 SEHNR, CDR2 FQNEAQ (reference sequence). The CDR3 is CASSFFIAGANTGELFF. CDR3 bases: TGTGCCAGCAGCTTTTTTATAGCGGGGGCGAACACCGGGGAGCTGTTTTTT.

Points on this clonotype: Germline and junction disagree at one end, which may indicate a read error. This chain links TRBV27 with TRBJ1-1, with no clear D. This CDR3 has 11 residues. Per germline, CDR1 MNHEY and CDR2 SMNVEV (reference sequence). CDR3 region: CASRKNAEAFF. The CDR3, as DNA: TGTGCCAGCAGAAAGAACGCTGAAGCTTTCTTT.

The chain employs TRBV7-9 and TRBJ1-2; D is undetermined. The V end was cut by 3 bases, the J end by 0 bases, with 11 bases between. There are 15 residues in the CDR3. Germline V lookup: CDR1 SEHNR, CDR2 FQNEAQ (reference sequence). CDR3 bases: TGTGCCAGCAGCTTTCCAGGATCCTCTAACTATGGCTACACCTTC. Amino acids: CASSFPGSSNYGYTF. The full variable domain, with the rest looked up from reference TRBV7-9 and TRBJ1-2, is DTGVSQNPRHKITKRGQNVTFRCDPISEHNRLYWYRQTLGQGPEFLTYFQNEAQLEKSRLLSDRFSAERPKGSFSTLEIQRTEQGDSAMYLCASSFPGSSNYGYTFGSGTRLTVV.

This clonotype was seen only a few times. J is TRBJ2-1 and V is TRBV11-3, with 8 bases identical to TRBD2. CDR3 length equals 13 residues. Germline CDR1 reads SGHNT; CDR2 reads YENEEA. V shed 7 bases, J shed 9 bases, and the junction held 8 bases outside the gene matches. CDR3: CASTLAGGSEQFF. In DNA form, the CDR3 reads TGTGCCAGCACCCTTGCGGGGGGCAGTGAGCAGTTCTTC.

The chain couples TRBV7-8 to TRBJ2-5; TRBD2 aligns across 9 bases. Trimming took 5 bases from V and 3 from J; bases not matched to a gene: 13. Germline CDR1 and CDR2: SGHVS and FQNEAQ. The CDR3 consists of 17 residues. The CDR3 nucleotides are TGTGCCAGCAGCCCCCCTTTGGCGGGGGGGTTGGAAGAGACCCAGTACTTC. Amino acid sequence: CASSPPLAGGLEETQYF. The full variable domain, rest sourced from reference TRBV7-8 and TRBJ2-5, is GAGVSQSPRYKVAKRGQDVALRCDPISGHVSLFWYQQALGQGPEFLTYFQNEAQLDKSGLPSDRFFAERPEGSVSTLKIQRTQQEDSAVYLCASSPPLAGGLEETQYFGPGTRLLVL.

This clonotype was seen only a few times. The V and J genes are TRBV6-4 and TRBJ2-3; D call uncertain. Germline V gene sequence: CDR1 MRHNA, CDR2 SNTAGT. Trimming cost V 4 bases and J 9 bases, with 14 bases left between them. The CDR3 consists of 13 residues. CDR3 sequence reads: CASSASILATQYF. The CDR3, as DNA: TGTGCCAGCAGTGCCTCAATACTCGCGACGCAGTATTTT.

In this sample, this clonotype turned up a few times. The genes are TRBV20-1 and TRBJ1-1; no clear D. Germline CDR1 is DFQATT and CDR2 is SNEGSKA (reference sequence). Trimming removed 0 bases at V and 6 bases at J, with 5 bases between. The CDR3 sequence is 11 residues long. CDR3 bases: TGCAGTGCTAGAGATGTCCCTGAAGCTTTCTTT. Translated, it gives CSARDVPEAFF.

This clonotype has a single count. V usage is TRBV5-1 and J usage is TRBJ2-5, with D uncertain. Germline V gene data show CDR1 as SGHRS and CDR2 as YFSETQ. This CDR3 contains 14 residues. V dropped 4 bases and J dropped 3 bases, with 13 bases sitting between them. The CDR3 here is CASSRVMGKETQYF. The CDR3 DNA is TGCGCCAGCAGCCGGGTGATGGGTAAAGAGACCCAGTACTTC.